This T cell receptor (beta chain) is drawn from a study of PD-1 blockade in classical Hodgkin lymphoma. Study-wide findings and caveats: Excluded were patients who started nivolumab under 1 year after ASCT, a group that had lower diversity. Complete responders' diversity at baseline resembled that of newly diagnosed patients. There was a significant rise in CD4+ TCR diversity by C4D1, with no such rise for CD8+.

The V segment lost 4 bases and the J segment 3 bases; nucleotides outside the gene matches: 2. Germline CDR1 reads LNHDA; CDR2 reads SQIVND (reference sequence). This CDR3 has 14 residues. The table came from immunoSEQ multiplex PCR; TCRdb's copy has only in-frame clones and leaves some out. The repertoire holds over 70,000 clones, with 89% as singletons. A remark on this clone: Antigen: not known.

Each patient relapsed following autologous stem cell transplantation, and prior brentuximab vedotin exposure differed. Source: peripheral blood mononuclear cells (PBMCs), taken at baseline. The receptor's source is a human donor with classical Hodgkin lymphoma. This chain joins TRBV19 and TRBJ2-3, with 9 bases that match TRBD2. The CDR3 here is CASSTLAGTDTQYF. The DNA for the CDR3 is TGTGCCAGTAGTACGCTAGCGGGAACAGATACGCAGTATTTT.